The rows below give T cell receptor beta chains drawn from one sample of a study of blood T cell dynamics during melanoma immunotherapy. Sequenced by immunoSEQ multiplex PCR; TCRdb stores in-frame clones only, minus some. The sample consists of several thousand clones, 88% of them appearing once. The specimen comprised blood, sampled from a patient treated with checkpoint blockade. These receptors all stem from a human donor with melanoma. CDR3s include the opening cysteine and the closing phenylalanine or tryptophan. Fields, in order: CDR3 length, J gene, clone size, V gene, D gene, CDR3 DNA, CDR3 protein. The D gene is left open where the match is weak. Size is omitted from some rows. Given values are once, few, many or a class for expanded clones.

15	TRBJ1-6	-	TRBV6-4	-	TGTGCCAGCAGTCGGGGGAGCTCCTATAATTCACCCCTCCACTTT	CASSRGSSYNSPLHF
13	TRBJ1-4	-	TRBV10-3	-	TGTGCCATCAGTGAGGGGGGACCTGAAAAACTGTTTTTT	CAISEGGPEKLFF
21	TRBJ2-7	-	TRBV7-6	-	TGTGCCAGCAGCTTAGTCTATCCGGGAGAGGGGGGGGACGGGACCTTCTACGAGCAGTACTTC	CASSLVYPGEGGDGTFYEQYF
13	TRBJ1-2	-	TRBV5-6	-	TGTGCCAGCAGCTTGGAGGCGGAGGGTGGCTACACCTTC	CASSLEAEGGYTF
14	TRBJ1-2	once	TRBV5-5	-	TGTGCCAGCAGCTTGGTCGACAGAGTCTATGGCTACACCTTC	CASSLVDRVYGYTF
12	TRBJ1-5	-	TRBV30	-	TGTGCCTGGAGTGAGAAGGGTCAGCCCCAGCATTTT	CAWSEKGQPQHF
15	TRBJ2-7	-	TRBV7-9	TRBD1	TGTGCCAGCACCCTTGGGACAGGGGGTTTCGGCGAGCAGTACTTC	CASTLGTGGFGEQYF
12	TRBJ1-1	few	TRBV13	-	TGTGCCAGCAGCTTTGGGCAGGGTGAAGCTTTCTTT	CASSFGQGEAFF
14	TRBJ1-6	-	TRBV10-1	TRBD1	TGCGCCAAAAGGACAGGGAGAAATAATTCACCCCTCCACTTT	CAKRTGRNNSPLHF
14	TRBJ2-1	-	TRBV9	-	TGTGCCAGCACCATATGGCCGGGCTACAATGAGCAGTTCTTC	CASTIWPGYNEQFF
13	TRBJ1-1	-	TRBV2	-	TGTGCCGCTAGGCCCCAGGGGAACACTGAAGCTTTCTTT	CAARPQGNTEAFF
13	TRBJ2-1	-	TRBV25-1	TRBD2	TGTGCCAGTGGACTAGCGGGAGTGGATGAGCAGTTCTTC	CASGLAGVDEQFF
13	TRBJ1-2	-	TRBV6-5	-	TGTGCCAGCAGATACCTCCAACAAGATGGCTACACCTTC	CASRYLQQDGYTF
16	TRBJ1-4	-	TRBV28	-	TGTGCCAGCAGTCACGGGACGGTTGCAACTAATGAAAAACTGTTTTTT	CASSHGTVATNEKLFF
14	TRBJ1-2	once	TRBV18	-	TGTGCCAGCTCACCATCCGCCGGAAACTATGGCTACACCTTC	CASSPSAGNYGYTF
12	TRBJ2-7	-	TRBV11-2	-	TGTGCCAGCAGCAGGGGGGGGCCAGGAGAGTACTTC	CASSRGGPGEYF
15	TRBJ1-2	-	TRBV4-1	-	TGCGCCAGCAGCCAAGACCCCGGTCGTAGAGGTGGCTACACCTTC	CASSQDPGRRGGYTF
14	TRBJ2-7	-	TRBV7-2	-	TGTGCCAGCAGCCCCGAGGGGATCTCCTACGAGCAGTACTTC	CASSPEGISYEQYF
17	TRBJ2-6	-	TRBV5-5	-	TGTGCCAGCAGCTCCCCGGACGGTTACTCTGGGGCCAACGTCCTGACTTTC	CASSSPDGYSGANVLTF
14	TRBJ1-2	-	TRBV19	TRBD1	TGTGCCAGTAGTACCCCGACAGGGAAATATGGCTACACCTTC	CASSTPTGKYGYTF
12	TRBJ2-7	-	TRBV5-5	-	TGTGCCAGCAGCTTGTTACTCTACGAGCAGTACTTC	CASSLLLYEQYF
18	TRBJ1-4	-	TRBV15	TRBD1	TGTGCCACCAGCAGAGATTCACAGGGGCGACCAACTAATGAAAAACTGTTTTTT	CATSRDSQGRPTNEKLFF